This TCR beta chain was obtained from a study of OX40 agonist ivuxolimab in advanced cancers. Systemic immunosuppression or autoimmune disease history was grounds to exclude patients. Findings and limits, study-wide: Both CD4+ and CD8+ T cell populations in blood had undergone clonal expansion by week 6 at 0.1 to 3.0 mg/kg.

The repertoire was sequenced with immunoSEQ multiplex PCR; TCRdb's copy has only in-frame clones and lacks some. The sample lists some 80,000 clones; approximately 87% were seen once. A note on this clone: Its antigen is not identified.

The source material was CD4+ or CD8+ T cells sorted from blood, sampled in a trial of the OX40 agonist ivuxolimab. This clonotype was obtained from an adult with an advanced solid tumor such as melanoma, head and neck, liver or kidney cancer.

The CDR3 nucleotides read TGTGCCAGCAGTTACGGAGACAGGGCGGAAGCTTTCTTT. Its protein product is CASSYGDRAEAFF. The chain employs TRBV5-5 and TRBJ1-1, with 7 bases lining up with TRBD1. This CDR3 contains 13 residues. V lost 5 bases, J lost 8 bases, and 9 bases stayed unmatched. CDR1 and CDR2 (germline): SGHKS, YYEKEE (reference sequence).